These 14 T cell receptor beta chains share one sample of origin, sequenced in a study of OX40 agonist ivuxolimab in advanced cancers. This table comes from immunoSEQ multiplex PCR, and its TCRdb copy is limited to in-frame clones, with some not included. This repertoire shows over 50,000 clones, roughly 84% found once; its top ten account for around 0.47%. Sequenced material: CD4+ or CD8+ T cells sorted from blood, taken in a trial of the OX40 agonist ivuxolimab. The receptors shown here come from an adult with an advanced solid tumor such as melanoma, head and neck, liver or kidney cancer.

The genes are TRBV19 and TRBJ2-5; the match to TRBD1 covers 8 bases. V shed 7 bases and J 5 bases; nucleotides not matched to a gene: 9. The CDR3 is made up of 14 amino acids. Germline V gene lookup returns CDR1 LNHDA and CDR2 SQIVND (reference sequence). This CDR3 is CASKSTGGGETQYF. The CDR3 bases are TGTGCCAGTAAGAGCACAGGGGGTGGTGAGACCCAGTACTTC.

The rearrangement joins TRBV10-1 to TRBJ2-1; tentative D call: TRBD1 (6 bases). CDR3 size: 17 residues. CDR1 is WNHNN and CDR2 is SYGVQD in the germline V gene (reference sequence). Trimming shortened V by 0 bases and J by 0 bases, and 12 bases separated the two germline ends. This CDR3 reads CASSESRQETSYNEQFF. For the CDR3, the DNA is TGCGCCAGCAGTGAGTCGAGACAGGAGACCTCCTACAATGAGCAGTTCTTC.

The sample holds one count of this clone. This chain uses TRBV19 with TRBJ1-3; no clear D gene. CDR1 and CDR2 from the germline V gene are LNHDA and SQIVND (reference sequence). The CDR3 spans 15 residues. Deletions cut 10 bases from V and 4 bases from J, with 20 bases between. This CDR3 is CATLPRSGSGNTIYF. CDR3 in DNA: TGTGCCACCCTCCCGCGCTCGGGGTCCGGAAACACCATATATTTT.

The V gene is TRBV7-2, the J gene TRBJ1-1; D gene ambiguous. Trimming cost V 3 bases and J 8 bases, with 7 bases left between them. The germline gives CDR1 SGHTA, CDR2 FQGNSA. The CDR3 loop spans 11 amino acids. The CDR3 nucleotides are TGTGCCAGCAGCTTTCGACTAGAAGCTTTCTTT. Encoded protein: CASSFRLEAFF. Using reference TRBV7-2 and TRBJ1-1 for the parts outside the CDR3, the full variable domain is GAGVSQSPSNKVTEKGKDVELRCDPISGHTALYWYRQSLGQGLEFLIYFQGNSAPDKSGLPSDRFSAERTGGSVSTLTIQRTQQEDSAVYLCASSFRLEAFFGQGTRLTVV.

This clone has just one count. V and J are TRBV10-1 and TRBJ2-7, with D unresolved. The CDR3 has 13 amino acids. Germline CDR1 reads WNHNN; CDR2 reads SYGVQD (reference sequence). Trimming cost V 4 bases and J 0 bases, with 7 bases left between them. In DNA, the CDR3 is TGCGCCAGCAGTGGGCCAAGCTCCTACGAGCAGTACTTC. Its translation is CASSGPSSYEQYF.

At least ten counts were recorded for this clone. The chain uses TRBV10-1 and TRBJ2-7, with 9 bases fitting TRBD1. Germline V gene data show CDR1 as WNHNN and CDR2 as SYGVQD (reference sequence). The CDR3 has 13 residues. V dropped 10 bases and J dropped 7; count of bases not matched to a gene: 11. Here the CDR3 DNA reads TGCGCCAATGACGTGGGACAGGGATTAGAGCAGTACTTC. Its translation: CANDVGQGLEQYF.

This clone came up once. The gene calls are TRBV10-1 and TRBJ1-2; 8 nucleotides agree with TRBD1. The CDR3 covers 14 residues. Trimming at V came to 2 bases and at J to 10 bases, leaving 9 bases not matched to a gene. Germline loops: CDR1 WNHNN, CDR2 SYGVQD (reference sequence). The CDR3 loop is CASSEPLGQGNYTF. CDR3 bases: TGCGCCAGCAGTGAGCCCCTCGGACAGGGAAACTACACCTTC.

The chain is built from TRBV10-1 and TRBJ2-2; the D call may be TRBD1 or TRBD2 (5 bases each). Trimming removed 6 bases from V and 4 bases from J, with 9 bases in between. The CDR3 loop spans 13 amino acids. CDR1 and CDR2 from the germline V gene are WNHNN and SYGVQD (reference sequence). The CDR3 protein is CASSRESTGELFF. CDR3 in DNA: TGCGCCAGCAGCAGGGAGTCCACCGGGGAGCTGTTTTTT.

CDR3 sequence: CASSFPDSAGANVLTF. The CDR3 nucleotides are TGCGCCAGCAGCTTCCCCGACAGCGCTGGGGCCAACGTCCTGACTTTC. The genes are TRBV5-1 and TRBJ2-6; a possible D gene is TRBD1 (5 bases). The germline V gene encodes CDR1 SGHRS and CDR2 YFSETQ. The CDR3 contains 16 residues. Trimming left V 2 bases short and J 2 bases short, with 11 bases between.

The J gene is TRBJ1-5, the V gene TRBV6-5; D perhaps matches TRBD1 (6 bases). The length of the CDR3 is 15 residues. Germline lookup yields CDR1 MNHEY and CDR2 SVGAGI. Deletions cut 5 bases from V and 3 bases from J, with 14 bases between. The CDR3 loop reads CASSPGGRANQPQHF. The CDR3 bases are TGTGCCAGCAGTCCCGGGGGCAGAGCCAATCAGCCCCAGCATTTT.

For the CDR3, the DNA is TGTGCCAGCTCACAAACAGGGGTCGGTCAGCCCCAGCATTTT. Its protein is CASSQTGVGQPQHF. This rearrangement joins TRBV18 to TRBJ1-5; 7 positions agree with TRBD1. Germline V gene sequence: CDR1 KGHSH, CDR2 LQKENI. The CDR3 has 14 residues. J gave up 6 bases and V 4 bases, and 6 bases lay outside the gene matches. Supplemented by reference TRBV18 and TRBJ1-5, the full variable domain reads NAGVMQNPRHLVRRRGQEARLRCSPMKGHSHVYWYRQLPEEGLKFMVYLQKENIIDESGMPKERFSAEFPKEGPSILRIQQVVRGDSAAYFCASSQTGVGQPQHFGDGTRLSIL.

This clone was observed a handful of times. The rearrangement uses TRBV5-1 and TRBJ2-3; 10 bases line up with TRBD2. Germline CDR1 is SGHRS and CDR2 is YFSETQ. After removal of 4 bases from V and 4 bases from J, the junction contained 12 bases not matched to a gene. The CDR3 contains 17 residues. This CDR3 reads CASSPYLSSGSSDTQYF. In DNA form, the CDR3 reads TGCGCCAGCAGCCCCTATTTGTCTAGCGGGAGTTCAGATACGCAGTATTTT.

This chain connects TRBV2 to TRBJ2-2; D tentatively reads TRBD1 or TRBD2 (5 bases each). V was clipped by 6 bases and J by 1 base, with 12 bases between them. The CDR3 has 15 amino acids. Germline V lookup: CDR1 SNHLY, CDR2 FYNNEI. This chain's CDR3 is CASRTGTQNTGELFF. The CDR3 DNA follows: TGTGCCAGCAGAACCGGGACCCAGAACACCGGGGAGCTGTTTTTT.

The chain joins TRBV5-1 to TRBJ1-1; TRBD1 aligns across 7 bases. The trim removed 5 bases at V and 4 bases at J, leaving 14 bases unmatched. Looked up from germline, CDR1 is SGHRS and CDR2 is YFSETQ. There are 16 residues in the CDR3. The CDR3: CASSSTGNGFVTEAFF. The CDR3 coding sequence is TGCGCCAGCAGTTCGACAGGGAACGGTTTCGTCACTGAAGCTTTCTTT.